This T cell receptor (beta chain) was observed in a study of T cell responses to AZD1222 COVID-19 vaccine. General study points: An increase in Spike-specific TCR breadth and depth was observed after two AZD1222 doses. Females made up more of the donors, who were largely white British, and clonal diversity may have come out too low. Among those given AZD1222, only six or seven were seropositive at baseline.

There are 12 residues in the CDR3. Assay used: immunoSEQ multiplex PCR; TCRdb lists only in-frame clones, some missing. The sample has around 110,000 clones; around 88% are singletons. With respect to this clone: What it binds is unknown.

The sequence came from an adult in good health. The sample in question was peripheral blood, obtained on day 0 of AZD1222 vaccination. The chain joins TRBV21-1 to TRBJ2-1; whether TRBD2, the table's D call, matches the DNA was not checked. TRBV21-1 is annotated as a pseudogene. The CDR3 region is CASSKLNNEQFF. DNA for the CDR3: TGTGCCAGCAGCAAATTAAACAATGAGCAGTTCTTC.